This entry lists 20 T cell receptor beta chains sequenced from one sample in a study of identical twins. Using its own MiXCR run on the 5' RACE reads, TCRdb lists one record per CDR3 protein. The data show a few hundred thousand distinct CDR3 sequences, with roughly 8.7% seen just once and less than 4% held by the top ten. The same specimen was also included in a second study, on yellow fever vaccine responses in identical twins.

The sequenced material came from CD8+ T cells sorted from blood. Every receptor here comes from a woman under 30 in good health.

This clonotype has just a few counts. This chain joins TRBV4-3 and TRBJ2-7; D might be TRBD1 (5 bases). Germline CDR1 reads LGHNA; CDR2 reads YSLEER. V was pared by 0 bases and J by 4 bases, with 16 bases between. CDR3 size: 16 residues. The CDR3 loop is CASSQEMSRVGYEQYF. CDR3 coding DNA: TGCGCCAGCAGCCAAGAGATGTCCAGGGTCGGTTACGAGCAGTACTTC.

This clonotype has only a few counts. This rearrangement joins TRBV7-3 to TRBJ2-1; no definite D call. Germline lookup yields CDR1 SGHTA and CDR2 FQGTGA. With 0 bases removed from V and 8 bases from J, the gap between germline ends came to 8 bases. The CDR3 has 13 residues. DNA for the CDR3: TGTGCCAGCAGCTTAACGGGCCTCGATGAGCAGTTCTTC. The encoded protein is CASSLTGLDEQFF.

This clonotype was observed a handful of times. The chain uses TRBV7-9 and TRBJ1-1; TRBD1 is a possible D gene (5 bases). CDR1 SEHNR and CDR2 FQNEAQ come from the germline V gene (reference sequence). Between the trimmed V and J ends, which lost 10 bases and 1 base, there was a span of 13 bases. The CDR3 runs to 13 residues. For the CDR3, the DNA is TGTGCCACAGGCCAGGGCAGGAACACTGAAGCTTTCTTT. Residues: CATGQGRNTEAFF.

The sample holds a few counts of this clonotype. This CDR3 reads CSADPGDRTEAFF. The CDR3 DNA is TGCAGCGCTGATCCAGGGGACAGAACTGAAGCTTTCTTT. V is TRBV29-1 and J is TRBJ1-1, with 7 bases fitting TRBD1. CDR1 is SQVTM and CDR2 is ANQGSEA in the germline V gene. The CDR3 has 13 residues. With V trimmed by 7 bases and J by 5 bases, 10 bases remained unmatched. Using reference TRBV29-1 and TRBJ1-1 for the parts outside the CDR3, the full variable domain is SAVISQKPSRDICQRGTSLTIQCQVDSQVTMMFWYRQQPGQSLTLIATANQGSEATYESGFVIDKFPISRPNLTFSTLTVSNMSPEDSSIYLCSADPGDRTEAFFGQGTRLTVV.

This clonotype occurred many times. This chain uses TRBV7-9 with TRBJ2-3; D unresolved. Trimming took off 1 base at V and 2 bases at J, with 7 bases between the two ends. CDR3 size: 14 residues. CDR1 is SEHNR, CDR2 FQNEAQ, per germline (reference sequence). The CDR3 here is CASSLGQVTDTQYF. The DNA for the CDR3 is TGTGCCAGCAGCTTAGGGCAAGTCACAGATACGCAGTATTTT.

The rearrangement links TRBV12-3 or TRBV12-4 to TRBJ2-7; 9 bases agree with TRBD1. The junction had 1 base not matched to a gene; V was cut back by 2 bases and J by 2 bases. The CDR3 sequence is 14 residues long. The CDR3 loop reads CASSLWDRAYEQYF. The CDR3, as DNA: TGTGCCAGCAGTTTATGGGACAGGGCCTACGAGCAGTACTTC.

This clonotype has just a few counts. This chain joins TRBV27 and TRBJ2-4, with TRBD1 matching over 9 bases. The junction had 5 bases not matched to a gene; V was cut back by 8 bases and J by 9 bases. CDR3 size: 12 residues. CDR1 is MNHEY, CDR2 SMNVEV, per germline (reference sequence). The CDR3 spells CASGQGKVIQYF. The CDR3 bases are TGTGCCAGCGGACAGGGGAAGGTCATTCAGTACTTC.

This clonotype was picked up a small number of times. Germline is not matched at one junction end, which may reflect a read error. The chain combines TRBV3-1 with TRBJ2-2, with D uncertain. The germline CDR1 and CDR2 sequences are LGHDT and YNNKEL (reference sequence). This CDR3 contains 17 residues. For the CDR3, the DNA is TGTGCCAGCACCCAAGCAGTCCTTAGAGAGGTTCCCGGGGAGCTGTTTTTT. This encodes CASTQAVLREVPGELFF.

DNA of the CDR3: TGTGCCAGCAGCGGACCCTTAGAGGGCACAGATACGCAGTATTTT. Its protein is CASSGPLEGTDTQYF. The chain has TRBV6-1 and TRBJ2-3; D unclear. The CDR3 length is 15 residues. Germline V CDR1 and CDR2: MNHNS, SASEGT. V was shortened by 6 bases and J by 1 base, with 14 bases between the two germline ends.

This clonotype was seen at least ten times. The chain links TRBV27 to TRBJ2-3, with TRBD1 as a possible D gene (5 bases). The V end was cut by 3 bases, the J end by 2 bases, with 12 bases between. The germline gives CDR1 MNHEY, CDR2 SMNVEV (reference sequence). CDR3 length equals 15 residues. The CDR3 here is CASSFLGPVTDTQYF. CDR3 coding DNA: TGTGCCAGCAGTTTTCTGGGGCCAGTCACAGATACGCAGTATTTT.

This clonotype was seen a few times. The rearrangement links TRBV27 to TRBJ2-1, with 10 bases matching TRBD2. The CDR3 sequence is 16 residues long. Germline CDR1 is MNHEY and CDR2 is SMNVEV (reference sequence). V dropped 5 bases and J dropped 5; count of bases not matched to a gene: 9. The CDR3 nucleotides read TGTGCCAGCAGTACCGGAGCGGGAGGGCCAAACAATGAGCAGTTCTTC. Translation gives CASSTGAGGPNNEQFF.

This chain uses TRBV3-1 with TRBJ2-3, with no clear D. The V and J ends lost 1 base and 4 bases respectively, with 12 bases between them. Looked up from germline, CDR1 is LGHDT and CDR2 is YNNKEL (reference sequence). The CDR3 consists of 15 residues. The CDR3 loop reads CASSQGTKVADTQYF. Written as DNA, the CDR3 is TGTGCCAGCAGCCAAGGCACGAAGGTAGCAGATACGCAGTATTTT.

The chain is built from TRBV6-2 or TRBV6-3 and TRBJ2-2, with a weak D call TRBD2 (6 bases). Germline V gene sequence: CDR1 MNHEY, CDR2 SVGEGT. Trimming removed 6 bases from V and 3 bases from J, with 17 bases in between. CDR3 size: 16 residues. CDR3 protein: CASSPSGGAYTGELFF. CDR3 nucleotide sequence: TGTGCCAGCAGCCCGTCTGGAGGGGCGTACACCGGGGAGCTGTTTTTT.

The rearrangement links TRBV4-3 to TRBJ2-7; TRBD2 aligns across 9 bases. The length of the CDR3 is 15 residues. Germline V gives CDR1 LGHNA, CDR2 YSLEER. Unmatched junction bases numbered 5, after V lost 1 base and J lost 4 bases. The CDR3 region has the DNA TGCGCCAGCAGCCAAGGACTAGCGGTACAATACGAGCAGTACTTC. Translated: CASSQGLAVQYEQYF.

This clonotype has more than one count but fewer than ten. The rearrangement uses TRBV28 and TRBJ2-5; the D gene is possibly TRBD2 (5 bases). Per germline, CDR1 MDHEN and CDR2 SYDVKM. Trimming took 5 bases from V and 0 from J, leaving 19 bases between them. The CDR3 is 17 amino acids. The CDR3: CASSALSREKYQETQYF. CDR3 bases: TGTGCCAGCAGTGCCCTAAGTCGGGAAAAGTACCAAGAGACCCAGTACTTC.

This chain joins TRBV30 and TRBJ2-2; D unresolved. Germline V gene lookup returns CDR1 GTSNPN and CDR2 SVGIG (reference sequence). Trimming removed 5 bases from V and 2 bases from J, with 3 bases in between. This CDR3 is 11 amino acids long. The CDR3 coding sequence is TGTGCCTGGTCAAACACCGGGGAGCTGTTTTTT. This sequence encodes CAWSNTGELFF.

The J gene is TRBJ2-7, the V gene TRBV7-2; 13 nucleotides align to TRBD2. Germline assignment: CDR1 SGHTA and CDR2 FQGNSA. The CDR3 runs 15 residues. Trimming took 1 base from V and 5 from J; bases not matched to a gene: 2. The CDR3, as DNA: TGTGCCAGCAGCTTAGTGGGGACTAGCGGGAACGAGCAGTACTTC. Protein: CASSLVGTSGNEQYF.

The chain has TRBV5-1 and TRBJ1-5; D possibly corresponds to TRBD1 (5 bases). V shed 8 bases and J shed 1 base, with 10 bases lying between them. The CDR3 is 13 residues long. The germline V gene encodes CDR1 SGHRS and CDR2 YFSETQ. CDR3 nucleotide sequence: TGCGCCAGTCAAGCAGGGAGCAATCAGCCCCAGCATTTT. Its translation: CASQAGSNQPQHF.

The chain couples TRBV24-1 to TRBJ1-5; unclear D gene. From germline, CDR1 is KGHDR and CDR2 SFDVKD. The CDR3 contains 13 residues. Trimming took 7 bases from V and 6 from J, leaving 12 bases between them. CDR3 sequence (DNA): TGTGCCACCAGGGGGAGTGGGGTTCAGCCCCAGCATTTT. Amino acid sequence: CATRGSGVQPQHF.

This clonotype was observed a few times. This chain joins TRBV7-6 and TRBJ2-4; 11 bases are a match to TRBD2. V was clipped by 2 bases and J by 5 bases; unmatched bases: 5. Germline V lookup: CDR1 SGHVS, CDR2 FNYEAQ. The CDR3 sequence is 16 residues long. The CDR3, as DNA: TGTGCCAGCAGCTTAACTAGCGGGAGCCCAGAAAACATTCAGTACTTC. Protein sequence: CASSLTSGSPENIQYF. Using reference TRBV7-6 and TRBJ2-4 for the parts outside the CDR3, the full variable domain is GAGVSQSPRYKVTKRGQDVALRCDPISGHVSLYWYRQALGQGPEFLTYFNYEAQQDKSGLPNDRFSAERPEGSISTLTIQRTEQRDSAMYRCASSLTSGSPENIQYFGAGTRLSVL.